Included here is one T cell receptor beta chain sequence, with context. The record originates from a study of cytotoxic CD8 clonotypes in ibrutinib-treated CLL. Germline CDR1 is SGHRS and CDR2 is YFSETQ. The CDR3 has 15 residues. With V trimmed by 4 bases and J by 3 bases, 5 bases remained unmatched. Sequencing used immunoSEQ multiplex PCR; TCRdb keeps in-frame clones, though not all of them. The sample has about 160,000 clones, approximately 77% seen once. This material consisted of PBMCs, taken after 12 months of ibrutinib treatment. The chain is built from TRBV5-1 and TRBJ1-4; 8 nucleotides align to TRBD1. The clonotype originates from a human donor with chronic lymphocytic leukemia. CDR3 region: CASSVTGASNEKLFF. For the CDR3, the DNA is TGCGCCAGCAGCGTGACAGGGGCGTCTAATGAAAAACTGTTTTTT.